Each of the 32 T cell receptor beta chains below was sequenced from the same sample in a study of shared T cell receptors in the human thymus. The repertoire was sequenced with immunoSEQ multiplex PCR; TCRdb's copy has only in-frame clones and lacks some. The table shows about 660,000 clones, with approximately 88% occurring only once. These records were also assigned to another study, of human thymus T cells.

Sequencing was done on a sample of thymocytes. The receptors shown here come from a boy in the first two years of life with a congenital heart defect.

V gene TRBV20-1 combines with J gene TRBJ2-1; a weak D match, TRBD2 (5 bases). Germline V gene sequence: CDR1 DFQATT, CDR2 SNEGSKA (reference sequence). Trimming removed 0 bases from V and 10 bases from J, with 7 bases in between. The CDR3 has 11 amino acids. CDR3 sequence (DNA): TGCAGTGCTAGAGATCCGGGGGAGCAGTTCTTC. Translated, it gives CSARDPGEQFF.

CDR3 DNA sequence: TGTGCCATAGGGGGGGCTCTCAATCAGCCCCAGCATTTT. Translated, it gives CAIGGALNQPQHF. This chain joins TRBV10-3 and TRBJ1-5; D is possibly TRBD1 (6 bases). There are 13 residues in the CDR3. Germline loops: CDR1 ENHRY, CDR2 SYGVKD. V was shortened by 9 bases and J by 3 bases, with 12 bases between the two germline ends.

The rearrangement links TRBV7-2 to TRBJ2-7; TRBD2 matches at 11 bases. Germline CDR1 and CDR2: SGHTA and FQGNSA. This CDR3 comprises 16 residues. V lost 1 base and J lost 3; bases outside the gene matches: 5. The chain's CDR3 is CASSLEGTSGYYEQYF. CDR3 nucleotides: TGTGCCAGCAGCTTAGAGGGGACTAGCGGCTACTACGAGCAGTACTTC. Filled out from reference TRBV7-2 and TRBJ2-7, the complete variable domain reads GAGVSQSPSNKVTEKGKDVELRCDPISGHTALYWYRQSLGQGLEFLIYFQGNSAPDKSGLPSDRFSAERTGGSVSTLTIQRTQQEDSAVYLCASSLEGTSGYYEQYFGPGTRLTVT.

The V gene is TRBV28, the J gene TRBJ1-5; tentatively, D is TRBD1 (6 bases). This CDR3 comprises 18 residues. V lost 5 bases and J 0 bases, leaving 20 bases between the germline ends. Germline CDR1 reads MDHEN; CDR2 reads SYDVKM. This CDR3 is CASSLSPSGDYSNQPQHF. CDR3 coding DNA: TGTGCCAGCAGTCTCTCCCCCTCAGGGGACTATAGCAATCAGCCCCAGCATTTT.

The gene calls are TRBV9 and TRBJ2-5, with 7 bases fitting TRBD1. The CDR3 runs to 16 residues. V dropped 6 bases and J dropped 1; count of bases not matched to a gene: 12. Germline loops: CDR1 SGDLS, CDR2 YYNGEE. CDR3 bases: TGTGCCAGCAAGGTTTATCGTCGGGACAGCCAAGAGACCCAGTACTTC. Residues: CASKVYRRDSQETQYF. Using reference TRBV9 and TRBJ2-5 for the parts outside the CDR3, the full variable domain is DSGVTQTPKHLITATGQRVTLRCSPRSGDLSVYWYQQSLDQGLQFLIQYYNGEERAKGNILERFSAQQFPDLHSELNLSSLELGDSALYFCASKVYRRDSQETQYFGPGTRLLVL.

The rearrangement uses TRBV7-2 and TRBJ1-2; tentatively, D is TRBD1 (5 bases). Germline lookup yields CDR1 SGHTA and CDR2 FQGNSA. This CDR3 comprises 13 residues. Trimming left V 3 bases short and J 8 bases short, with 13 bases between. CDR3 in amino acids: CASSFSRGGGYTF. CDR3 DNA: TGTGCCAGCAGCTTCAGCCGCGGGGGGGGCTACACCTTC. Drawing the rest from reference TRBV7-2 and TRBJ1-2, the complete variable domain is GAGVSQSPSNKVTEKGKDVELRCDPISGHTALYWYRQSLGQGLEFLIYFQGNSAPDKSGLPSDRFSAERTGGSVSTLTIQRTQQEDSAVYLCASSFSRGGGYTFGSGTRLTVV.

This chain joins TRBV30 and TRBJ2-5; D perhaps matches TRBD2 (5 bases). With 0 bases removed from V and 5 bases from J, the gap between germline ends came to 13 bases. The CDR3 length is 14 residues. Germline CDR1 is GTSNPN and CDR2 is SVGIG (reference sequence). The CDR3 sequence is CAWSVLGLGETQYF. CDR3 bases: TGTGCCTGGAGTGTACTAGGTCTTGGGGAGACCCAGTACTTC.

Here the CDR3 reads CASSRDDRLIQETQYF. The DNA of the CDR3 is TGCGCCAGCAGCCGCGACGACAGACTCATTCAAGAGACCCAGTACTTC. The chain recombines TRBV5-1 with TRBJ2-5; D is possibly TRBD1 (5 bases). Trimming left V 4 bases short and J 2 bases short, with 18 bases between. The CDR3 spans 16 residues. Germline CDR1 reads SGHRS; CDR2 reads YFSETQ.

This chain links TRBV5-1 with TRBJ2-5, with 7 nucleotides matching TRBD2. With 1 base clipped from V and 4 bases from J, the junction kept 4 bases outside the gene matches. This CDR3 region has 14 residues. Germline CDR1 and CDR2: SGHRS and YFSETQ. CDR3 region: CASSLRGVGETQYF. As DNA, the CDR3 is TGCGCCAGCAGCTTGCGGGGGGTTGGAGAGACCCAGTACTTC.

The DNA of the CDR3 is TGCGCCAGCAGCCAAGAGGGACTAGCGGGAGGGAATGAGCAGTTCTTC. Its translation is CASSQEGLAGGNEQFF. The chain carries TRBV4-1 and TRBJ2-1, with 16 positions matching TRBD2. The CDR3 sequence is 16 residues long. Losses at the gene ends were 0 bases for V and 7 bases for J; bases not matched to a gene: 0. CDR1 and CDR2 from the germline V gene are MGHRA and YSYEKL.

The CDR3 region is CASSSTGGVTYEQYF. In nucleotides, the CDR3 is TGTGCCAGCAGCTCTACAGGGGGGGTGACCTACGAGCAGTACTTC. This chain connects TRBV7-8 to TRBJ2-7; tentative D call: TRBD1 (8 bases). The CDR3 is 15 amino acids. The V end was cut by 4 bases, the J end by 2 bases, with 15 bases between. Germline CDR1 is SGHVS and CDR2 is FQNEAQ.

The V gene is TRBV7-7, the J gene TRBJ2-1; 14 bases align to TRBD2. The germline V gene encodes CDR1 SSHAT and CDR2 FNYEAQ (reference sequence). J was trimmed by 8 bases and V by 3 bases; bases with no gene match: 3. The CDR3 covers 15 residues. Here the CDR3 reads CASSFSGLAGDEQFF. CDR3 nucleotide sequence: TGTGCCAGCAGCTTCTCGGGACTAGCGGGAGATGAGCAGTTCTTC.

This sequence joins TRBV27 and TRBJ2-1; TRBD2 might be the D (5 bases). Deletions cut 6 bases from V and 6 bases from J, with 15 bases between. The CDR3 has 14 amino acids. From germline, CDR1 is MNHEY and CDR2 SMNVEV (reference sequence). CDR3 protein: CASSLAGLGNEQFF. The CDR3 region has the DNA TGTGCCAGCAGCCTGGCGGGTTTGGGCAATGAGCAGTTCTTC.

A single count supports this clone. The chain is built from TRBV27 and TRBJ2-7, with 11 bases fitting TRBD2. Germline V gives CDR1 MNHEY, CDR2 SMNVEV (reference sequence). V was clipped by 6 bases and J by 2 bases; unmatched bases: 6. There are 15 residues in the CDR3. The CDR3 DNA is TGTGCCAGCAGCACTGGACTAGCGGGTACCTACGAGCAGTACTTC. It specifies CASSTGLAGTYEQYF.

The chain carries TRBV18 and TRBJ2-1, with TRBD2 matching over 13 bases. Germline CDR1 reads KGHSH; CDR2 reads LQKENI. This CDR3 spans 15 amino acids. The ends lost 6 bases at V and 9 bases at J; junction bases unmatched: 8. CDR3 residues: CASSHGLAGDGEQFF. The CDR3 DNA is TGTGCCAGCTCGCATGGACTAGCGGGAGATGGTGAGCAGTTCTTC. The full variable domain, completed using reference TRBV18 and TRBJ2-1, is NAGVMQNPRHLVRRRGQEARLRCSPMKGHSHVYWYRQLPEEGLKFMVYLQKENIIDESGMPKERFSAEFPKEGPSILRIQQVVRGDSAAYFCASSHGLAGDGEQFFGPGTRLTVL.

The rearrangement joins TRBV4-1 to TRBJ2-3, with 13 bases matching TRBD2. The CDR3 extends over 19 amino acids. Trimming at V came to 3 bases and at J to 1 base, leaving 10 bases not matched to a gene. Per germline, CDR1 MGHRA and CDR2 YSYEKL. For the CDR3, the DNA is TGCGCCAGCAGCCAGCCCCCCCGACTAGCGGGAGGTCGCACAGATACGCAGTATTTT. Protein product: CASSQPPRLAGGRTDTQYF.

This chain links TRBV2 with TRBJ2-5; a weak D match, TRBD2 (6 bases). The V and J ends lost 2 bases and 2 bases respectively, with 12 bases between them. Looked up from germline, CDR1 is SNHLY and CDR2 is FYNNEI. This CDR3 comprises 15 residues. The CDR3 region is CASSEWGSGQETQYF. DNA of the CDR3: TGTGCCAGCAGTGAATGGGGTAGCGGTCAAGAGACCCAGTACTTC.

V is TRBV6-5 and J is TRBJ2-1, with 10 bases lining up with TRBD2. J lost 3 bases, V lost 4 bases, and 6 bases had no gene match. From germline, CDR1 is MNHEY and CDR2 SVGAGI. This CDR3 contains 16 residues. CDR3 nucleotides: TGTGCCAGCAGTTGCCTAGCGGGAGCTGACTACAATGAGCAGTTCTTC. Protein: CASSCLAGADYNEQFF.

V is TRBV15 and J is TRBJ1-1, with a tentative D call TRBD1 (6 bases). The germline V and J ends were trimmed by 0 bases and 4 bases, with 9 bases remaining between them. Germline V lookup: CDR1 LNHNV, CDR2 YYDKDF (reference sequence). The CDR3 runs 14 residues. CDR3 amino acids: CATSRDKGVTEAFF. The CDR3 DNA reads TGTGCCACCAGCAGAGATAAGGGGGTCACTGAAGCTTTCTTT.

The chain uses TRBV9 and TRBJ2-1; D call uncertain. The V end was cut by 7 bases, the J end by 5 bases, with 7 bases between. This CDR3 comprises 11 residues. Germline V gene lookup returns CDR1 SGDLS and CDR2 YYNGEE. The CDR3 bases are TGTGCCAGCGGCCAGAACAATGAGCAGTTCTTC. Translating gives CASGQNNEQFF.

The chain is built from TRBV6-1 and TRBJ2-2; 14 bases map to TRBD2. This CDR3 region has 15 residues. The germline V gene has CDR1 MNHNS and CDR2 SASEGT. Unmatched junction bases numbered 4, after V lost 7 bases and J lost 6 bases. The CDR3: CASIRLAGGPGELFF. The CDR3 nucleotides are TGTGCCAGCATTCGACTAGCGGGAGGGCCCGGGGAGCTGTTTTTT.

As concerns this clone: The same CDR3 is also encoded by other DNA sequences in this sample. The chain couples TRBV6-5 to TRBJ1-5; maybe TRBD1 (6 bases). The CDR3 extends over 15 amino acids. Between the trimmed V and J ends, which lost 4 bases and 6 bases, there was a span of 16 bases. In germline, CDR1 is MNHEY, CDR2 SVGAGI. The CDR3 spells CASSSRGPGGQPQHF. The CDR3 DNA sequence: TGTGCCAGCAGTTCCAGGGGTCCCGGTGGTCAGCCCCAGCATTTT.

The chain links TRBV27 to TRBJ2-7; perhaps TRBD2 as D (5 bases). The length of the CDR3 is 16 residues. Deletions cut 0 bases from V and 0 bases from J, with 12 bases between. Germline assignment: CDR1 MNHEY and CDR2 SMNVEV (reference sequence). DNA of the CDR3: TGTGCCAGCAGTTTATCATCGAGGGATCGCTCCTACGAGCAGTACTTC. It encodes CASSLSSRDRSYEQYF.

This chain connects TRBV5-6 to TRBJ2-7; 7 bases agree with TRBD2. The CDR3 length is 15 residues. Germline CDR1 SGHDT, CDR2 YYEEEE. Germline trimming cut 2 bases from V and 6 bases from J; bases unmatched to any gene: 11. CDR3 bases: TGTGCCAGCAGCTTCTGGGGGGGGAGGAGCGGCGAGCAGTACTTC. It is translated as CASSFWGGRSGEQYF. The full variable domain, completed using reference TRBV5-6 and TRBJ2-7, is DAGVTQSPTHLIKTRGQQVTLRCSPKSGHDTVSWYQQALGQGPQFIFQYYEEEERQRGNFPDRFSGHQFPNYSSELNVNALLLGDSALYLCASSFWGGRSGEQYFGPGTRLTVT.

This clone was seen once. The chain has TRBV5-4 and TRBJ2-3; the D is unclear. Trimming shortened V by 4 bases and J by 3 bases, and 9 bases separated the two germline ends. CDR1 is SGHNT and CDR2 is YYREEE in the germline V gene (reference sequence). The CDR3 has 13 amino acids. The CDR3 DNA reads TGTGCCAGCAGCGGCGGCTATACAGATACGCAGTATTTT. Its protein is CASSGGYTDTQYF.

This chain links TRBV10-3 with TRBJ2-7; TRBD1 matches 7 bases. Germline V gene data show CDR1 as ENHRY and CDR2 as SYGVKD. The V gene end was trimmed by 5 bases and the J gene end by 4 bases; junction bases not matched to a gene: 11. The CDR3 loop spans 15 amino acids. CDR3 sequence: CAISNRDSRVYEQYF. For the CDR3, the DNA is TGTGCCATCAGTAACCGGGACAGCCGGGTATACGAGCAGTACTTC.

The V gene is TRBV4-1, the J gene TRBJ2-1; 8 positions agree with TRBD2. Germline values: CDR1 MGHRA, CDR2 YSYEKL. The CDR3 has 16 amino acids. Unmatched junction bases numbered 3, after V lost 0 bases and J lost 2 bases. In DNA, the CDR3 is TGCGCCAGCAGCCAAGAGGTACTAGCGGCCTACAATGAGCAGTTCTTC. Translation gives CASSQEVLAAYNEQFF.

The genes are TRBV5-6 and TRBJ2-3; the D gene is possibly TRBD1 (5 bases). The CDR3 spans 16 residues. CDR1 SGHDT and CDR2 YYEEEE come from the germline V gene. The V gene lost 4 bases and the J gene lost 1 base, with 16 bases spanning the gap. Written as DNA, the CDR3 is TGTGCCAGCAGCCCCGAACTGCAGGGCGGCACAGATACGCAGTATTTT. This codes for CASSPELQGGTDTQYF.

V and J are TRBV2 and TRBJ2-7; 14 nucleotides agree with TRBD2. The CDR3 is made up of 17 amino acids. Unmatched junction bases numbered 9, after V lost 1 base and J lost 7 bases. Germline loops: CDR1 SNHLY, CDR2 FYNNEI. CDR3 DNA sequence: TGTGCCAGCAGTGAAGTTGTTGGGACTAGCGGGAGTGGGGAGCAGTACTTC. Amino acids: CASSEVVGTSGSGEQYF. Together with reference TRBV2 and TRBJ2-7, the CDR3 gives the full variable domain: EPEVTQTPSHQVTQMGQEVILRCVPISNHLYFYWYRQILGQKVEFLVSFYNNEISEKSEIFDDQFSVERPDGSNFTLKIRSTKLEDSAMYFCASSEVVGTSGSGEQYFGPGTRLTVT.

CDR3 region: CASLEGPRLYGYTF. CDR3 coding DNA: TGTGCCAGCCTCGAGGGCCCCCGGCTCTATGGCTACACCTTC. The gene calls are TRBV2 and TRBJ1-2; no firm D call. CDR3 length: 14 amino acids. Germline assignment: CDR1 SNHLY and CDR2 FYNNEI. V was shortened by 8 bases and J by 4 bases, with 17 bases between the two germline ends.

The chain joins TRBV28 to TRBJ2-5; TRBD2 matches at 7 bases. The J call is uncertain, as TRBJ2-7 better fits the DNA end. Germline loops: CDR1 MDHEN, CDR2 SYDVKM. The CDR3 runs 17 residues. CDR3 region: CASKQVRETPPTFEQYF. CDR3 bases: TGTGCCAGCAAGCAAGTGCGGGAGACTCCACCTACGTTCGAGCAGTACTTC.

J is TRBJ1-5 and V is TRBV4-2, with unresolved D. This CDR3 comprises 15 residues. Germline CDR1 is LGHNA and CDR2 is YNFKEQ. The V end lost 3 bases, the J end lost 5 bases, and 14 bases lay between the germline ends. This chain's CDR3 is CASSHQVMWDQPQHF. DNA of the CDR3: TGTGCCAGCAGCCATCAGGTCATGTGGGATCAGCCCCAGCATTTT.